Below, 5 T cell receptor beta chains from the same sample are listed, as sequenced in a study of blood T cell repertoires in COVID-19. Some clones are missing from TCRdb's copy, which holds only in-frame ones; the method was immunoSEQ multiplex PCR. Of about 280,000 clones listed, over 75% are singletons. Source material: peripheral blood. All receptors derive from a man aged 50-59 years with active or convalescent COVID-19.

J is TRBJ2-5 and V is TRBV14; D possibly corresponds to TRBD2 (5 bases). The V end was cut by 5 bases, the J end by 5 bases, with 18 bases between. Germline CDR1 and CDR2: SGHDN and FVKESK. This CDR3 region has 15 residues. CDR3 protein: CASSSGWGKVETQYF. The CDR3 coding sequence is TGTGCCAGCAGCTCGGGGTGGGGAAAGGTGGAGACCCAGTACTTC.

The J gene is TRBJ2-3, the V gene TRBV10-1; 8 nucleotides agree with TRBD2. Germline values: CDR1 WNHNN, CDR2 SYGVQD (reference sequence). The CDR3 has 14 residues. V dropped 5 bases and J dropped 6; count of bases not matched to a gene: 7. CDR3 DNA sequence: TGCGCCAGCAGTTCGGCGGGGGGCGGTGATACGCAGTATTTT. It specifies CASSSAGGGDTQYF.

This clone occurred a few times. The chain combines TRBV10-1 with TRBJ1-2, with unresolved D. Trimming took 8 bases from V and 3 from J, leaving 13 bases between them. The CDR3 has 13 amino acids. CDR1 is WNHNN, CDR2 SYGVQD, per germline (reference sequence). The CDR3 sequence is CASGGRPDYGYTF. Written as DNA, the CDR3 is TGCGCCAGCGGAGGGAGGCCAGACTATGGCTACACCTTC.

The chain joins TRBV7-8 to TRBJ2-2, with 10 positions matching TRBD2. After removal of 6 bases from V and 5 bases from J, the junction contained 6 bases not matched to a gene. The germline V gene has CDR1 SGHVS and CDR2 FQNEAQ. The CDR3 spans 15 residues. CDR3 in DNA: TGTGCCAGCAGGGGGGAACTAGCGGGGACCGGGGAGCTGTTTTTT. Translating gives CASRGELAGTGELFF.

The chain couples TRBV7-7 to TRBJ1-3; no reliable D call. The CDR3 sequence is 15 residues long. Germline V CDR1 and CDR2: SSHAT, FNYEAQ (reference sequence). Trimming removed 5 bases at V and 2 bases at J, with 13 bases between. CDR3 sequence: CASSLGSIAGNTIYF. Written as DNA, the CDR3 is TGTGCCAGCAGCCTAGGGAGCATCGCTGGAAACACCATATATTTT. Looking up the rest from reference TRBV7-7 and TRBJ1-3 gives the full variable domain: GAGVSQSPRYKVTKRGQDVTLRCDPISSHATLYWYQQALGQGPEFLTYFNYEAQPDKSGLPSDRFSAERPEGSISTLTIQRTEQRDSAMYRCASSLGSIAGNTIYFGEGSWLTVV.